Listed below are T cell receptor beta chains from one sample, sequenced in a study of beta chain features in type 1 diabetes. This table comes from immunoSEQ multiplex PCR, and its TCRdb copy is limited to in-frame clones, with some not included. Of some 330,000 clones detected, more than 9.5% appear once; the ten largest clones hold about 0.015%. The sequenced sample consisted of naive CD4+ T cells from blood. The receptor set was obtained from a woman in her twenties or thirties in good health. Each CDR3 is given with its conserved first and last residue. A D gene is named only where the DNA matches it firmly. Part of the rows lack a size; the others show once, few, many or a class for expanded clones.

d_call,clone_size,j_call,v_call,cdr3_aa,cdr3_nt
-,-,TRBJ2-1,TRBV9,CASSVGGSTYNEQFF,TGTGCCAGCAGCGTAGGAGGGAGTACCTACAATGAGCAGTTCTTC
-,-,TRBJ2-2,TRBV9,CASSPPGVPNTGELFF,TGTGCCAGCAGCCCCCCCGGGGTCCCGAACACCGGGGAGCTGTTTTTT
TRBD1,few,TRBJ2-2,TRBV11-3,CASSRTGGTGELFF,TGTGCCAGCAGCCGGACAGGGGGCACCGGGGAGCTGTTTTTT
TRBD2,-,TRBJ2-2,TRBV30,CAWSALAGANTGELFF,TGTGCCTGGAGTGCACTAGCGGGGGCGAACACCGGGGAGCTGTTTTTT
-,-,TRBJ2-6,TRBV5-4,CASSFGQGGGANVLTF,TGTGCCAGCAGCTTCGGGCAGGGTGGTGGGGCCAACGTCCTGACTTTC
-,-,TRBJ2-2,TRBV19,CASSPPQGRYTGELFF,TGTGCCAGTAGTCCTCCCCAGGGAAGGTACACCGGGGAGCTGTTTTTT
-,-,TRBJ2-7,TRBV4-3,CASSQKKGAYEQYF,TGCGCCAGCAGCCAGAAAAAAGGGGCCTACGAGCAGTACTTC
-,-,TRBJ2-1,TRBV11-3,CASSLGGVGYNEQFF,TGTGCCAGCAGCTTAGGCGGGGTAGGCTACAATGAGCAGTTCTTC
-,-,TRBJ2-7,TRBV5-1,CASSPLGYEQYF,TGCGCCAGCAGCCCCCTCGGCTACGAGCAGTACTTC
-,-,TRBJ2-7,TRBV6-5,CASSYPRDSNSYEQYF,TGTGCCAGCAGTTACCCGCGGGACAGCAACTCCTACGAGCAGTACTTC
TRBD2,few,TRBJ2-1,TRBV6-6,CASSWGTTVYNEQFF,TGTGCCAGCAGTTGGGGGACTACCGTCTACAATGAGCAGTTCTTC
-,-,TRBJ1-2,TRBV7-2,CASSLVRNYGYTF,TGTGCCAGCAGCTTGGTCAGAAACTATGGCTACACCTTC